This record looks at one T cell receptor beta chain sequence and its context. The sample belongs to a study of blood T cell repertoires in COVID-19. Generated by immunoSEQ multiplex PCR, the TCRdb table keeps only in-frame clones and is missing some. The repertoire holds 100,000 to 150,000 clones, with 85% to 90% as singletons. Germline CDR1 and CDR2: KGHSH and LQKENI. The CDR3 has 16 amino acids. V lost 5 bases to trimming and J lost 0 bases, with 14 bases between them. The sequenced material came from peripheral blood. This receptor was taken from a man aged 45-65 years with acute or convalescent COVID-19. The chain uses TRBV18 and TRBJ2-1; D possibly corresponds to TRBD2 (6 bases). For the CDR3, the DNA is TGTGCCAGCTCATTGTGGGCTAGCGCCTCCTACAATGAGCAGTTCTTC. Translated: CASSLWASASYNEQFF.